These 14 T cell receptor beta chains came from one sample sequenced in a study of cytomegalovirus exposure and HLA in healthy donors. PCR employed 60 Vbeta and 13 Jbeta primers. TCRdb's copy holds only in-frame clones and misses some; the assay was immunoSEQ multiplex PCR. Found here are 110,000 to 150,000 clones, around 80% of them singletons; the top ten hold about 4.1%. Sequences were obtained from PBMCs. Source of these receptors: a middle-aged woman in good health and CMV-seropositive.

The chain has TRBV6-1 and TRBJ2-2; TRBD2 might be the D (5 bases). The V and J ends lost 1 base and 5 bases respectively, with 11 bases between them. The CDR3 covers 15 residues. Germline CDR1 reads MNHNS; CDR2 reads SASEGT. This CDR3 is CASSEVGSWTGELFF. Written as DNA, the CDR3 is TGTGCCAGCAGTGAAGTGGGGAGTTGGACCGGGGAGCTGTTTTTT.

The V and J genes are TRBV9 and TRBJ1-1, with 11 bases aligning to TRBD1. The CDR3 totals 16 residues. Germline CDR1 and CDR2: SGDLS and YYNGEE. V lost 4 bases and J lost 4; bases outside the gene matches: 9. DNA of the CDR3: TGTGCCAGCAGCCCCCGGGACAGGGGGTTTGGCACTGAAGCTTTCTTT. Its protein is CASSPRDRGFGTEAFF.

A few counts support this clone. The chain combines TRBV7-8 with TRBJ1-2; D remains unclear. V lost 1 base and J lost 8, with 14 bases in between. In germline, CDR1 is SGHVS, CDR2 FQNEAQ. The CDR3 length is 14 residues. Here the CDR3 reads CASSLGGMISGYTF. CDR3 bases: TGTGCCAGCAGCTTAGGAGGGATGATAAGCGGCTACACCTTC.

This clone was recorded once. This chain links TRBV7-3 with TRBJ2-1, with D perhaps TRBD2 (5 bases). V lost 0 bases, J lost 0 bases, and 12 bases lay in between. The CDR3 spans 17 residues. The germline V gene encodes CDR1 SGHTA and CDR2 FQGTGA. The CDR3 DNA reads TGTGCCAGCAGCTTAACCCTCCCGGGGAGCTCCTACAATGAGCAGTTCTTC. Translation gives CASSLTLPGSSYNEQFF.

This clone was observed a handful of times. V gene TRBV6-6 combines with J gene TRBJ2-5, with TRBD2 identical over 12 bases. V shed 6 bases, J shed 0 bases, and the junction held 2 bases outside the gene matches. The CDR3 extends over 15 amino acids. Germline V gene data show CDR1 as MNHNY and CDR2 as SVGAGI (reference sequence). This CDR3 is CASRGTSGHQETQYF. The CDR3 DNA is TGTGCCAGCAGGGGGACTAGCGGGCACCAAGAGACCCAGTACTTC.

The chain combines TRBV5-3 with TRBJ1-1, with a tentative D call TRBD1 (6 bases). TRBV5-3 falls under the ORF class, with uncertain function. CDR3 length: 19 residues. V dropped 3 bases and J dropped 3 bases, with 27 bases sitting between them. CDR3 nucleotide sequence: TGTGCCAGAAGCTCCGCAATAGGCACAGGGCCCGGTAATTACACTGAAGCTTTCTTT. Its protein product is CARSSAIGTGPGNYTEAFF.

This clone was detected a few times. The chain combines TRBV7-6 with TRBJ2-2; D remains unclear. The CDR3 length is 16 residues. The V gene's germline CDR1 is SGHVS and CDR2 FNYEAQ. Deletions cut 1 base from V and 2 bases from J, with 11 bases between. CDR3 region: CASSLGGGANTGELFF. The CDR3 coding sequence is TGTGCCAGCAGCTTAGGTGGCGGAGCTAACACCGGGGAGCTGTTTTTT.

This clone showed up just once. The rearrangement links TRBV29-1 to TRBJ2-1, with 9 bases aligning to TRBD2. CDR1 and CDR2 (germline): SQVTM, ANQGSEA. V shed 0 bases, J shed 3 bases, and the junction held 0 bases outside the gene matches. The CDR3 is 14 amino acids. The CDR3 DNA follows: TGCAGCGTTGAAGAGACTAGCGGCTACAATGAGCAGTTCTTC. This encodes CSVEETSGYNEQFF.

J is TRBJ2-2 and V is TRBV7-6, with D perhaps matching TRBD2 (5 bases). CDR3 length equals 14 residues. Germline CDR1 is SGHVS and CDR2 is FNYEAQ. V shed 5 bases and J shed 7 bases, with 14 bases lying between them. CDR3: CASSAWTSVGELFF. The CDR3 DNA is TGTGCCAGCAGCGCATGGACTTCGGTCGGGGAGCTGTTTTTT. Using reference TRBV7-6 and TRBJ2-2 for the parts outside the CDR3, the full variable domain is GAGVSQSPRYKVTKRGQDVALRCDPISGHVSLYWYRQALGQGPEFLTYFNYEAQQDKSGLPNDRFSAERPEGSISTLTIQRTEQRDSAMYRCASSAWTSVGELFFGEGSRLTVL.

V usage is TRBV10-1 and J usage is TRBJ2-3; 10 bases are shared with TRBD2. Germline-derived CDR1 and CDR2 are WNHNN and SYGVQD (reference sequence). The V segment lost 4 bases and the J segment 0 bases; nucleotides outside the gene matches: 4. The CDR3 contains 16 residues. This chain's CDR3 is CASSGLAGASTDTQYF. CDR3 in DNA: TGCGCCAGCAGTGGGCTAGCGGGGGCCAGCACAGATACGCAGTATTTT.

V usage is TRBV19 and J usage is TRBJ2-1; tentative D call: TRBD2 (5 bases). V was pared by 1 base and J by 6 bases, with 16 bases between. The CDR3 consists of 16 residues. Looked up from germline, CDR1 is LNHDA and CDR2 is SQIVND (reference sequence). CDR3 residues: CASSIGRRSAFNEQFF. The CDR3 bases are TGTGCCAGTAGTATAGGGAGGCGATCGGCATTCAATGAGCAGTTCTTC.

Here the CDR3 reads CASKAGGPGGTDTQYF. The CDR3 DNA sequence: TGCGCCAGCAAAGCGGGGGGGCCGGGGGGCACAGATACGCAGTATTTT. The chain joins TRBV5-1 to TRBJ2-3, with 10 bases lining up with TRBD2. CDR1 and CDR2 from the germline V gene are SGHRS and YFSETQ. J lost 1 base, V lost 6 bases, and 8 bases had no gene match. The CDR3 consists of 16 residues.

The chain links TRBV28 to TRBJ1-6, with 7 bases that match TRBD1. The CDR3 extends over 18 amino acids. CDR1 is MDHEN, CDR2 SYDVKM, per germline. The V gene end was trimmed by 6 bases and the J gene end by 6 bases; junction bases not matched to a gene: 17. The CDR3 coding sequence is TGTGCCAGCAGCCTTACCCGACAGGGAGTGTTGGGTAATTCACCCCTCCACTTT. Its translation is CASSLTRQGVLGNSPLHF.

The V call is TRBV7-2, the J call TRBJ2-7; 12 bases are a match to TRBD2. Germline values: CDR1 SGHTA, CDR2 FQGNSA. Losses at the gene ends were 6 bases for V and 6 bases for J; bases not matched to a gene: 6. This CDR3 comprises 14 residues. The CDR3 coding sequence is TGTGCCAGCAGACGGACTAGCGGGGTGTTCGAGCAGTACTTC. Translation gives CASRRTSGVFEQYF.